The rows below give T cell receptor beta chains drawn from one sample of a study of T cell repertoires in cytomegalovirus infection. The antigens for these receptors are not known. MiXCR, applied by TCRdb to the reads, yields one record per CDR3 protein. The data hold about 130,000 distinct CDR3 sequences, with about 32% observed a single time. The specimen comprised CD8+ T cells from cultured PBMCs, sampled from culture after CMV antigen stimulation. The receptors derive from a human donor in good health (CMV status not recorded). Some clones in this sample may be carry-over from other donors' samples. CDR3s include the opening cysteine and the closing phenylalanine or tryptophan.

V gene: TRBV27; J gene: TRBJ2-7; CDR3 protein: CASSLTPLGSYEQYF
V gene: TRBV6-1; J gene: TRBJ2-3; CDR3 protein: CASSPLVSGGPQYF
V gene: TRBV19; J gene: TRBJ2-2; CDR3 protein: CASSQILNRGTGPTNTGELFF
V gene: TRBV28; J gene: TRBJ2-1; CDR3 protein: CASSYPTREGSYNEQFF
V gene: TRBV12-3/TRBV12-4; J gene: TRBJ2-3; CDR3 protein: CASSLTPLADTQYF
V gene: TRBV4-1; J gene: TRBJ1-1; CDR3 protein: CASSQERGGTEAFF
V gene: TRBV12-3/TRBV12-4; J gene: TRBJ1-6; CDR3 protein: CASSSTGGYSPLHF
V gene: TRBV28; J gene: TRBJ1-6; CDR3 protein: CASRDPPSLNSPLHF
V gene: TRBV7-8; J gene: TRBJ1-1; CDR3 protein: CASSARDSRYTEAFF
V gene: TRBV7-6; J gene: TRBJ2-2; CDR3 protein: CASSLADAGNTGELFF
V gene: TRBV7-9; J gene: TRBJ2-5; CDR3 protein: CASSLGQSSQETQYF
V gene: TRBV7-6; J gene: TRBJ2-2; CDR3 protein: CASSPGHTNTGELFF
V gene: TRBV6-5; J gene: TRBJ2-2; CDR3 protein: CASTLLAGGPRELFF
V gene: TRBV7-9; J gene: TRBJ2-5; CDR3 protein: CASSFFGGGEETQYF
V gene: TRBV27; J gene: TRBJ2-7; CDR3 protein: CASSPRTGVYEQYF
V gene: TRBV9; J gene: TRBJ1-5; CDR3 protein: CASSGEGEQPQHF
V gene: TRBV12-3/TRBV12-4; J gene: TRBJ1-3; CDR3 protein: CASSSGVYSGNTIYF
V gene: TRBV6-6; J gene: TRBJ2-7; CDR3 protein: CASRTGQGAVEQYF
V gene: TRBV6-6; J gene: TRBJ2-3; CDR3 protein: CASSYRIRQALSTDTQYF
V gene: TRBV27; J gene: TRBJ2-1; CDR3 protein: CASRRAGGRNEQFF
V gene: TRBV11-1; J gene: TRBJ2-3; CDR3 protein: CASSWDSGGYLLTDTQYF
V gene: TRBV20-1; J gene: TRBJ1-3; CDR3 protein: CSARDLTRDGNTIYF
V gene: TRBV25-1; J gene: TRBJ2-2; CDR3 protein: CATGPGPEGGELFF
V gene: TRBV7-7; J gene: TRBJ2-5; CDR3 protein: CASSLAGTGKETQYF
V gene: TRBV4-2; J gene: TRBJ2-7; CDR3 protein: CASSEFLAESYEQYF
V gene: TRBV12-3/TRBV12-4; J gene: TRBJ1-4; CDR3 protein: CASSVGRDWNEKLFF
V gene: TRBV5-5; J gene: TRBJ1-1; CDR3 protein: CASSFNLGANTEAFF
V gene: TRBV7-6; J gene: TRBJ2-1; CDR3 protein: CASSLGQGINEQFF
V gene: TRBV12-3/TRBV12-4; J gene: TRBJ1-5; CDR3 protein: CASSVQQKNQPQHF
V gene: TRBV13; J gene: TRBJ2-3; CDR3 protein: CASSLDSSVADTQYF
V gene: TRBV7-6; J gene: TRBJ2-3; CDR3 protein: CASSASGRGGTDTQYF
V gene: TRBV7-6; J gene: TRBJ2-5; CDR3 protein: CASSETAGTWETQYF
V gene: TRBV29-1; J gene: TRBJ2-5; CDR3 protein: CSAHGGAVEETQYF
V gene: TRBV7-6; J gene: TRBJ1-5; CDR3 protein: CASSPWWGRGQPQHF
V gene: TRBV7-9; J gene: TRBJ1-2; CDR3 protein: CASSLGGAPGGYTF
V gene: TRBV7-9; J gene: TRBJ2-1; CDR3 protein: CASSLRIGGGPYNEQFF
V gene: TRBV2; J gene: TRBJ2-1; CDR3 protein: CASSELAGGVSSYNEQFF
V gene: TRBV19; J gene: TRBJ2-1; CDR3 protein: CASSIVPGRDEQFF
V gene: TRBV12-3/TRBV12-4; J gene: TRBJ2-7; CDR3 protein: CASSLVGQAYEQYF
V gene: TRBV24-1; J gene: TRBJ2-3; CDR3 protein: CATSDLQGSTDTQYF